These 5 T cell receptor beta chains share one sample of origin, sequenced in a study of T-cell reconstitution after alpha-beta-depleted transplantation in children. Construction of the TCRbeta library involved unique molecular identifiers. TCRdb re-called the PCR reads with MiXCR, one entry per CDR3 protein. This sample yields 45,000 to 70,000 distinct CDR3 sequences, of which 40% to 45% are seen a single time; 95% to 98% belongs to the top ten. Material: PBMCs, mostly from graft donor cells, obtained 360 days after TCRalphabeta/CD19-depleted stem cell transplant. Receptors were obtained from a male patient aged 10-17 years who had a stem cell transplant for acute lymphoblastic leukemia, so the T cells may come from the graft donor.

The chain carries TRBV3-1 and TRBJ2-1, with 9 bases fitting TRBD2. The V gene end was trimmed by 1 base and the J gene end by 7 bases; junction bases not matched to a gene: 14. The CDR3 contains 18 residues. Germline V gene data show CDR1 as LGHDT and CDR2 as YNNKEL (reference sequence). The CDR3 coding sequence is TGTGCCAGCAGCCAAGCTGGCGGGAGGGCAGGGGTGGGAAATGAGCAGTTCTTC. Encoded protein: CASSQAGGRAGVGNEQFF.

In its sample, this clonotype was seen many times. V is TRBV12-3 or TRBV12-4 and J is TRBJ2-6; D gene unclear. The CDR3 covers 14 residues. V was cut by 1 base and J by 3 bases, with 4 bases left in between. The CDR3, as DNA: TGTGCCAGCAGTTTAGGGGGTGGGGCCAACGTCCTGACTTTC. Its protein is CASSLGGGANVLTF.

This clonotype was observed once. The chain combines TRBV5-1 with TRBJ2-1; no clear D. V was clipped by 6 bases and J by 11 bases, with 15 bases between them. CDR3 length: 12 residues. The V gene's germline CDR1 is SGHRS and CDR2 YFSETQ. The CDR3 spells CASKWALSQQFF. CDR3 nucleotide sequence: TGCGCCAGCAAGTGGGCTCTAAGCCAGCAGTTCTTC. Full variable domain (rest looked up from reference TRBV5-1 and TRBJ2-1): KAGVTQTPRYLIKTRGQQVTLSCSPISGHRSVSWYQQTPGQGLQFLFEYFSETQRNKGNFPGRFSGRQFSNSRSEMNVSTLELGDSALYLCASKWALSQQFFGPGTRLTVL.

The J gene is TRBJ1-4, the V gene TRBV20-1; TRBD1 might be the D (5 bases). The V gene's germline CDR1 is DFQATT and CDR2 SNEGSKA (reference sequence). V lost 6 bases and J lost 7, with 15 bases in between. CDR3 size: 13 residues. CDR3 DNA sequence: TGCAGTGCGATTGACAGTTTAACTGAAAAACTGTTTTTT. It encodes CSAIDSLTEKLFF.

Only a few counts were recorded for this clonotype. The rearrangement links TRBV7-2 to TRBJ2-3; TRBD1 aligns across 7 bases. The CDR3 sequence is 15 residues long. With 5 bases clipped from V and 2 bases from J, the junction kept 7 bases outside the gene matches. The germline CDR1 and CDR2 sequences are SGHTA and FQGNSA. CDR3 sequence reads: CASSPWDSYTDTQYF. The CDR3 nucleotides are TGTGCCAGCAGCCCCTGGGACAGTTACACAGATACGCAGTATTTT.